One and the same sample provided the 11 T cell receptor beta chains below, sequenced in a study of blood T cell repertoires in COVID-19. The method was immunoSEQ multiplex PCR; TCRdb's version includes in-frame clones alone and lacks a portion of them. The repertoire includes about 150,000 clones, 87% of them detected once, and roughly 4% sits in the top ten. The sequencing sample was made of PBMCs or T cells enriched from blood (not recorded which). The source of these receptors is a woman aged 40 to 50 who had been exposed to COVID-19.

The chain employs TRBV5-1 and TRBJ2-3; 15 bases agree with TRBD2. Trimming at V came to 4 bases and at J to 6 bases, leaving 12 bases not matched to a gene. CDR1 is SGHRS, CDR2 YFSETQ, per germline. This CDR3 region has 18 residues. The CDR3 sequence is CASSLAGTSGRPGDTQYF. The DNA of the CDR3 is TGCGCCAGCAGCCTAGCCGGGACTAGCGGGAGGCCGGGGGATACGCAGTATTTT. Filled out from reference TRBV5-1 and TRBJ2-3, the complete variable domain reads KAGVTQTPRYLIKTRGQQVTLSCSPISGHRSVSWYQQTPGQGLQFLFEYFSETQRNKGNFPGRFSGRQFSNSRSEMNVSTLELGDSALYLCASSLAGTSGRPGDTQYFGPGTRLTVL.

The J gene is TRBJ1-5, the V gene TRBV10-3; 8 bases align to TRBD1. J gave up 7 bases and V 2 bases, and 7 bases lay outside the gene matches. Germline values: CDR1 ENHRY, CDR2 SYGVKD. The CDR3 is 15 amino acids. The CDR3 loop reads CAISENDRGEQPQHF. The DNA for the CDR3 is TGTGCCATCAGTGAGAATGACAGGGGCGAACAGCCCCAGCATTTT.

The chain combines TRBV19 with TRBJ1-2, with 7 bases lining up with TRBD1. The germline V gene has CDR1 LNHDA and CDR2 SQIVND (reference sequence). The CDR3 totals 15 residues. Trimming cost V 5 bases and J 2 bases; bases outside gene matches: 8. CDR3 coding DNA: TGTGCCAGTAGTCCAACCGGGACAGCCAACTATGGCTACACCTTC. Amino acids: CASSPTGTANYGYTF.

CDR3: CAIHQGGFNEKLFF. The CDR3 nucleotides are TGTGCCATCCACCAAGGGGGCTTTAATGAAAAACTGTTTTTT. The chain uses TRBV28 and TRBJ1-4; 7 nucleotides line up with TRBD1. The germline CDR1 and CDR2 sequences are MDHEN and SYDVKM. There are 14 residues in the CDR3. V was clipped by 10 bases and J by 4 bases; unmatched bases: 9.

The V gene is TRBV4-3, the J gene TRBJ2-1; 9 nucleotides align to TRBD2. This CDR3 is 15 amino acids long. J gave up 4 bases and V 0 bases, and 1 base lay outside the gene matches. In germline, CDR1 is LGHNA, CDR2 YSLEER. This CDR3 is CASSQDSGSYNEQFF. The CDR3 nucleotides are TGCGCCAGCAGCCAAGATAGCGGGAGTTACAATGAGCAGTTCTTC.

The V and J genes are TRBV7-9 and TRBJ1-4; D gene unclear. Germline V lookup: CDR1 SEHNR, CDR2 FQNEAQ (reference sequence). The CDR3 length is 13 residues. V dropped 1 base and J dropped 6 bases, with 6 bases sitting between them. The CDR3 reads CASSLVSYEKLFF. CDR3 DNA sequence: TGTGCCAGCAGCTTAGTGTCATATGAAAAACTGTTTTTT.

The count of this clone is one. The CDR3 DNA is TGTGCCAGCAGCCCGAGAGGACATATGAACACTGAAGCTTTCTTT. Protein sequence: CASSPRGHMNTEAFF. V usage is TRBV7-9 and J usage is TRBJ1-1; D possibly corresponds to TRBD1 (5 bases). This CDR3 region has 15 residues. The germline CDR1 and CDR2 sequences are SEHNR and FQNEAQ (reference sequence). Deletions cut 5 bases from V and 0 bases from J, with 13 bases between.

The chain links TRBV11-2 to TRBJ2-2; TRBD1 is a possible D gene (6 bases). Trimming pared 2 bases from V and 0 bases from J, leaving 13 bases between. Per the germline V gene, CDR1 is SGHAT and CDR2 is FQNNGV. The CDR3 extends over 17 amino acids. The CDR3 DNA follows: TGTGCCAGCAGCTTATGGCGTGGACAGCCGAACACCGGGGAGCTGTTTTTT. It encodes CASSLWRGQPNTGELFF.

The count of this clone is one. V is TRBV5-5 and J is TRBJ2-7; D possibly corresponds to TRBD1 (6 bases). This CDR3 comprises 13 residues. Germline assignment: CDR1 SGHKS and CDR2 YYEKEE (reference sequence). Trimming stripped 2 bases from V and 1 base from J, with 7 bases between. The CDR3 spells CASSFDRSYEQYF. For the CDR3, the DNA is TGTGCCAGCAGCTTCGACAGGTCCTACGAGCAGTACTTC.

J is TRBJ1-1 and V is TRBV10-3; D is uncertain. The CDR3 consists of 11 residues. The V gene's germline CDR1 is ENHRY and CDR2 SYGVKD. V lost 5 bases and J lost 7, with 8 bases in between. The CDR3 is CAISPGSEAFF. CDR3 bases: TGTGCCATCAGTCCAGGTAGTGAAGCTTTCTTT.

V and J are TRBV19 and TRBJ2-7; tentatively, D is TRBD1 (6 bases). Germline V lookup: CDR1 LNHDA, CDR2 SQIVND (reference sequence). The CDR3 has 13 amino acids. V was trimmed by 6 bases and J by 0 bases, leaving 9 bases between them. This chain's CDR3 is CASSRQDSYEQYF. As DNA, the CDR3 is TGTGCCAGTAGCCGACAGGACTCCTACGAGCAGTACTTC.